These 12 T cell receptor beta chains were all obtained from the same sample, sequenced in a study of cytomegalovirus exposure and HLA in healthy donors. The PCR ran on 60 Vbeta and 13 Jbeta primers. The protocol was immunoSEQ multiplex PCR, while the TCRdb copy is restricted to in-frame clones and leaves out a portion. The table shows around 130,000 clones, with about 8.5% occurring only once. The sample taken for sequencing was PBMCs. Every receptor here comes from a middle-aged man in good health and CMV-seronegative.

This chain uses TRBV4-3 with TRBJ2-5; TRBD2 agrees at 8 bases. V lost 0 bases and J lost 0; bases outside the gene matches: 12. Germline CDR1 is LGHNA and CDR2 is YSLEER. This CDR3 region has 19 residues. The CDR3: CASSQDVGSGATYQETQYF. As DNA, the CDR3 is TGCGCCAGCAGCCAAGATGTAGGTAGCGGGGCGACGTACCAAGAGACCCAGTACTTC.

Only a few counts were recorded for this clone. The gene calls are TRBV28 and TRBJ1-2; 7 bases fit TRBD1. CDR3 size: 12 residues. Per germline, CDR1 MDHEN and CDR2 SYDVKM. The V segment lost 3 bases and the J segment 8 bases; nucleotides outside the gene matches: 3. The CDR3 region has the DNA TGTGCCAGCAGTTTGAGGGGGCCCGGCTACACCTTC. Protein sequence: CASSLRGPGYTF.

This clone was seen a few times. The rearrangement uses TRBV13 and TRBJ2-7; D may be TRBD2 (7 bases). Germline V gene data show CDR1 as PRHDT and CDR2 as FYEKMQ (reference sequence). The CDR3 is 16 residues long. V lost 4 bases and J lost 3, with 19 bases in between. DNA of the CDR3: TGTGCCAGCAGCTCCCGAGAAGGGGGGGGCCGCTACGAGCAGTACTTC. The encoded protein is CASSSREGGGRYEQYF.

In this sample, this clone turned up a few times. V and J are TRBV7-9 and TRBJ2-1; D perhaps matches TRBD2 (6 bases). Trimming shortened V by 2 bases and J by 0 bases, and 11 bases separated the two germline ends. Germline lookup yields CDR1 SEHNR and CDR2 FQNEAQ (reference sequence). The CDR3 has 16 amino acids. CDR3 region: CASSLKTGGSYNEQFF. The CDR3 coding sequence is TGTGCCAGCAGCTTAAAGACCGGGGGCTCCTACAATGAGCAGTTCTTC.

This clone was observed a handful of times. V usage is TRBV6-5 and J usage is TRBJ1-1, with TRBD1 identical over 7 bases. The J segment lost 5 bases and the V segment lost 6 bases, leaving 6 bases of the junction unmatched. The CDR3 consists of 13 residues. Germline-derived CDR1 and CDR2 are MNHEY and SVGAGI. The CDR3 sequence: CASRQGKMTEAFF. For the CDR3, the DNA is TGTGCCAGCAGACAGGGGAAGATGACTGAAGCTTTCTTT.

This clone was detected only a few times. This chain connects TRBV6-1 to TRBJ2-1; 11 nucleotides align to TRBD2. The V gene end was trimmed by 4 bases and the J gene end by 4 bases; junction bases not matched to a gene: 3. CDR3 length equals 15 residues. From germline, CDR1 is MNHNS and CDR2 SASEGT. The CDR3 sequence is CASSVSGGGYNEQFF. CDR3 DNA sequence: TGTGCCAGCAGTGTTAGCGGGGGGGGTTACAATGAGCAGTTCTTC.

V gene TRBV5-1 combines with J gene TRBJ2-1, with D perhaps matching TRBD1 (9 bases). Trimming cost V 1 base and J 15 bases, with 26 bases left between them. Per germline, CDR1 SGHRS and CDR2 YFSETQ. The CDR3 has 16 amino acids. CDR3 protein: CASSLTRDRAGGDTFF. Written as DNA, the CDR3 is TGCGCCAGCAGCTTGACCAGGGACAGGGCCGGGGGGGACACGTTCTTC.

The CDR3 DNA is TGCGCCAGCAACTACTCAGGGGGCGCCCATCAGCCCCAGCATTTT. Translation: CASNYSGGAHQPQHF. The chain couples TRBV5-1 to TRBJ1-5; 8 nucleotides align to TRBD1. This CDR3 region has 15 residues. The ends lost 6 bases at V and 5 bases at J; junction bases unmatched: 10. Looked up from germline, CDR1 is SGHRS and CDR2 is YFSETQ.

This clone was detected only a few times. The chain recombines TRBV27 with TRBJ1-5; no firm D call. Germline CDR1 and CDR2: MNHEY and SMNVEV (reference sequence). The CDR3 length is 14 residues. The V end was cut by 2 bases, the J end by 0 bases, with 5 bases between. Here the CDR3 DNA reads TGTGCCAGCAGTTTACGTTTTAGCAATCAGCCCCAGCATTTT. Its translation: CASSLRFSNQPQHF.

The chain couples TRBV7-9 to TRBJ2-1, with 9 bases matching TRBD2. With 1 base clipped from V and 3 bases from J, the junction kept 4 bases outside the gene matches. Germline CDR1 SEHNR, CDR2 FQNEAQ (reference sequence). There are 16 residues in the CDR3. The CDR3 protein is CASSLVASGIYNEQFF. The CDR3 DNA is TGTGCCAGCAGCTTAGTGGCTAGCGGGATCTACAATGAGCAGTTCTTC.

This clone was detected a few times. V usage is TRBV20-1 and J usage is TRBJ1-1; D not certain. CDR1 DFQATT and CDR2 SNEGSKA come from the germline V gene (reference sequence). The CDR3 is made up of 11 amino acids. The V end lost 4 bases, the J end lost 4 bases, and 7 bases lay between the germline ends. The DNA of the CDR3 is TGCAGTGCTATTGGAGGCACTGAAGCTTTCTTT. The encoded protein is CSAIGGTEAFF.

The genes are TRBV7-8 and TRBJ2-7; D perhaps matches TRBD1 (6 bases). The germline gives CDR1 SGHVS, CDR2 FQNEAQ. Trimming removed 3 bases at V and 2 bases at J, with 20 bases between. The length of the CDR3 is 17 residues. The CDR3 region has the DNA TGTGCCAGCAGCTTGGAATATTTCGGGACACCTACCTACGAGCAGTACTTC. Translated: CASSLEYFGTPTYEQYF.